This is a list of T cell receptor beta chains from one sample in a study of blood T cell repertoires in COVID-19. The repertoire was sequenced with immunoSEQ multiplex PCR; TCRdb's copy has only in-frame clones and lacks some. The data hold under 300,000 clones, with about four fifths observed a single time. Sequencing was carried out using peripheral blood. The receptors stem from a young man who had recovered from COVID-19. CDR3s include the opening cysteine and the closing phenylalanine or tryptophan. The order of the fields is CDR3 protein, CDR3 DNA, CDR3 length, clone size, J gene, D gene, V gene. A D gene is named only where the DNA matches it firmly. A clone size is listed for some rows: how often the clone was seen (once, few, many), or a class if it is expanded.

CDR3 protein: CASSEVAGYNEQFF; CDR3 DNA: TGTGCCAGCAGTGAAGTGGCTGGCTACAATGAGCAGTTCTTC; CDR3 length: 14; clone size: -; J gene: TRBJ2-1; D gene: -; V gene: TRBV6-1
CDR3 protein: CASSIGYRGLGGELFF; CDR3 DNA: TGTGCCAGTAGTATAGGATACAGGGGGCTTGGCGGGGAGCTGTTTTTT; CDR3 length: 16; clone size: -; J gene: TRBJ2-2; D gene: TRBD1; V gene: TRBV19
CDR3 protein: CASSLVASGGGTEAFF; CDR3 DNA: TGCGCCAGCAGCTTGGTAGCATCAGGGGGTGGCACTGAAGCTTTCTTT; CDR3 length: 16; clone size: -; J gene: TRBJ1-1; D gene: TRBD1; V gene: TRBV5-1
CDR3 protein: CASSEHGGETEAFF; CDR3 DNA: TGTGCCAGCAGTGAACACGGGGGGGAGACTGAAGCTTTCTTT; CDR3 length: 14; clone size: -; J gene: TRBJ1-1; D gene: -; V gene: TRBV6-1
CDR3 protein: CASSFLQEGPQYF; CDR3 DNA: TGTGCCAGCAGCTTTTTACAGGAGGGCCCCCAGTACTTC; CDR3 length: 13; clone size: once; J gene: TRBJ2-5; D gene: -; V gene: TRBV7-3
CDR3 protein: CASSEVPNEKLFF; CDR3 DNA: TGTGCCAGTAGCGAGGTACCTAATGAAAAACTGTTTTTT; CDR3 length: 13; clone size: -; J gene: TRBJ1-4; D gene: -; V gene: TRBV19
CDR3 protein: CASSQAGELNQPQHF; CDR3 DNA: TGTGCCAGCAGCCAAGCAGGGGAACTCAATCAGCCCCAGCATTTT; CDR3 length: 15; clone size: few; J gene: TRBJ1-5; D gene: -; V gene: TRBV3-1/TRBV3-2
CDR3 protein: CASSFLSGTTNEKLFF; CDR3 DNA: TGTGCCAGCAGTTTTCTCTCCGGGACTACGAATGAAAAACTGTTTTTT; CDR3 length: 16; clone size: -; J gene: TRBJ1-4; D gene: -; V gene: TRBV28
CDR3 protein: CASNSGGLYTQYF; CDR3 DNA: TGTGCCAGCAACAGCGGGGGGCTATATACGCAGTATTTT; CDR3 length: 13; clone size: -; J gene: TRBJ2-3; D gene: TRBD2; V gene: TRBV9
CDR3 protein: CASSEDIINSPLHF; CDR3 DNA: TGCGCCAGCAGTGAGGACATAATTAATTCACCCCTCCACTTT; CDR3 length: 14; clone size: few; J gene: TRBJ1-6; D gene: -; V gene: TRBV10-1
CDR3 protein: CASSARDRLNSPLHF; CDR3 DNA: TGTGCCAGTAGTGCACGGGACAGGTTAAATTCACCCCTCCACTTT; CDR3 length: 15; clone size: -; J gene: TRBJ1-6; D gene: TRBD1; V gene: TRBV19
CDR3 protein: CATRQVKGSNQPQHF; CDR3 DNA: TGTGCCACCCGACAGGTAAAGGGTAGCAATCAGCCCCAGCATTTT; CDR3 length: 15; clone size: -; J gene: TRBJ1-5; D gene: -; V gene: TRBV15
CDR3 protein: CASSAFLTSGYNEQFF; CDR3 DNA: TGTGCCAGCAGCGCATTCCTGACTAGCGGATACAATGAGCAGTTCTTC; CDR3 length: 16; clone size: few; J gene: TRBJ2-1; D gene: TRBD2; V gene: TRBV3-1/TRBV3-2
CDR3 protein: CATSPGTEETQYF; CDR3 DNA: TGCGCCACCTCTCCCGGGACAGAAGAGACCCAGTACTTC; CDR3 length: 13; clone size: -; J gene: TRBJ2-5; D gene: TRBD1; V gene: TRBV5-1
CDR3 protein: CASSQERRADYGYTF; CDR3 DNA: TGTGCCAGCAGCCAAGAACGACGTGCGGACTATGGCTACACCTTC; CDR3 length: 15; clone size: -; J gene: TRBJ1-2; D gene: -; V gene: TRBV4-2
CDR3 protein: CASRAAYSGNTIYF; CDR3 DNA: TGTGCCAGCAGGGCCGCTTACTCTGGAAACACCATATATTTT; CDR3 length: 14; clone size: -; J gene: TRBJ1-3; D gene: -; V gene: TRBV7-9
CDR3 protein: CASSEASMNTEAFF; CDR3 DNA: TGTGCCAGCAGTGAAGCTAGTATGAACACTGAAGCTTTCTTT; CDR3 length: 14; clone size: -; J gene: TRBJ1-1; D gene: -; V gene: TRBV6-1
CDR3 protein: CASSSTGYLNEQFF; CDR3 DNA: TGTGCCAGCAGCTCGACAGGCTACCTCAATGAGCAGTTCTTC; CDR3 length: 14; clone size: -; J gene: TRBJ2-1; D gene: -; V gene: TRBV7-3
CDR3 protein: CSAAGSGQPQHF; CDR3 DNA: TGCAGCGCTGCAGGGTCGGGTCAGCCCCAGCATTTT; CDR3 length: 12; clone size: few; J gene: TRBJ1-5; D gene: -; V gene: TRBV29-1
CDR3 protein: CATGETGPGELFF; CDR3 DNA: TGTGCCACCGGAGAGACAGGCCCCGGGGAGCTGTTTTTT; CDR3 length: 13; clone size: -; J gene: TRBJ2-2; D gene: -; V gene: TRBV24-1
CDR3 protein: CASSPGTGRLEKLFF; CDR3 DNA: TGTGCCAGCAGCCCCGGGACAGGGAGGCTCGAAAAACTGTTTTTT; CDR3 length: 15; clone size: -; J gene: TRBJ1-4; D gene: TRBD1; V gene: TRBV9
CDR3 protein: CASSLSSGASYNEQFF; CDR3 DNA: TGTGCCAGCAGCTTAAGTAGCGGGGCTTCCTACAATGAGCAGTTCTTC; CDR3 length: 16; clone size: -; J gene: TRBJ2-1; D gene: TRBD2; V gene: TRBV7-3
CDR3 protein: CASSVDEGQGFDKNIQYF; CDR3 DNA: TGTGCCAGCAGCGTAGACGAGGGACAGGGGTTCGACAAAAACATTCAGTACTTC; CDR3 length: 18; clone size: -; J gene: TRBJ2-4; D gene: TRBD1; V gene: TRBV9
CDR3 protein: CASSFGTGAYEQYF; CDR3 DNA: TGCGCCAGCAGCTTTGGGACAGGAGCCTACGAGCAGTACTTC; CDR3 length: 14; clone size: -; J gene: TRBJ2-7; D gene: TRBD1; V gene: TRBV5-1
CDR3 protein: CASSRTERTNEKLFF; CDR3 DNA: TGTGCCAGCAGCCGAACAGAGAGAACTAATGAAAAACTGTTTTTT; CDR3 length: 15; clone size: -; J gene: TRBJ1-4; D gene: -; V gene: TRBV7-9
CDR3 protein: CASSPSTLDYGYTF; CDR3 DNA: TGTGCCAGCTCACCATCCACATTGGACTATGGCTACACCTTC; CDR3 length: 14; clone size: once; J gene: TRBJ1-2; D gene: -; V gene: TRBV18
CDR3 protein: CASRRDSSTDTQYF; CDR3 DNA: TGTGCCAGCAGGAGGGACTCTAGCACAGATACGCAGTATTTT; CDR3 length: 14; clone size: once; J gene: TRBJ2-3; D gene: -; V gene: TRBV2
CDR3 protein: CASSEEGQGKDEQYF; CDR3 DNA: TGTGCCAGCAGTGAAGAGGGACAGGGGAAGGACGAGCAGTACTTC; CDR3 length: 15; clone size: -; J gene: TRBJ2-7; D gene: TRBD1; V gene: TRBV2
CDR3 protein: CASNQGGETQYF; CDR3 DNA: TGTGCCAGCAACCAGGGTGGAGAGACCCAGTACTTC; CDR3 length: 12; clone size: -; J gene: TRBJ2-5; D gene: -; V gene: TRBV6-5
CDR3 protein: CASSLPYNEQFF; CDR3 DNA: TGTGCCAGCAGCCTCCCGTACAATGAGCAGTTCTTC; CDR3 length: 12; clone size: -; J gene: TRBJ2-1; D gene: -; V gene: TRBV5-4
CDR3 protein: CASSRWTGGLSSGELFF; CDR3 DNA: TGTGCCAGCAGTAGATGGACAGGGGGCCTCTCGTCCGGGGAGCTGTTTTTT; CDR3 length: 17; clone size: -; J gene: TRBJ2-2; D gene: TRBD1; V gene: TRBV27
CDR3 protein: CASSMRHQINYEQYF; CDR3 DNA: TGTGCCAGTAGTATGCGACACCAGATAAATTACGAGCAGTACTTC; CDR3 length: 15; clone size: -; J gene: TRBJ2-7; D gene: -; V gene: TRBV19
CDR3 protein: CASRRQESTGELFF; CDR3 DNA: TGTGCCAGCAGGAGACAGGAGAGCACCGGGGAGCTGTTTTTT; CDR3 length: 14; clone size: -; J gene: TRBJ2-2; D gene: -; V gene: TRBV2
CDR3 protein: CASSQDSTGSGPQHF; CDR3 DNA: TGTGCCAGCAGCCAAGACTCCACGGGGTCGGGGCCCCAGCATTTT; CDR3 length: 15; clone size: -; J gene: TRBJ1-5; D gene: -; V gene: TRBV3-1/TRBV3-2
CDR3 protein: CASSWGRQGTGELFF; CDR3 DNA: TGTGCCAGCAGCTGGGGCCGACAGGGTACCGGGGAGCTGTTTTTT; CDR3 length: 15; clone size: -; J gene: TRBJ2-2; D gene: TRBD1; V gene: TRBV11-2
CDR3 protein: CASSLSSGSYEQYF; CDR3 DNA: TGTGCCAGCAGTTTATCTTCGGGATCCTACGAGCAGTACTTC; CDR3 length: 14; clone size: -; J gene: TRBJ2-7; D gene: -; V gene: TRBV27
CDR3 protein: CASTFAAGGRNTQYF; CDR3 DNA: TGTGCCAGCACCTTCGCGGCGGGGGGGCGAAATACGCAGTATTTT; CDR3 length: 15; clone size: -; J gene: TRBJ2-3; D gene: TRBD2; V gene: TRBV6-5
CDR3 protein: CASTRLGGGDTGELFF; CDR3 DNA: TGTGCCAGCACTCGGCTGGGGGGTGGGGACACCGGGGAGCTGTTTTTT; CDR3 length: 16; clone size: -; J gene: TRBJ2-2; D gene: -; V gene: TRBV2
CDR3 protein: CASSPNPAGDYGYTF; CDR3 DNA: TGTGCCAGCTCACCAAACCCGGCCGGGGACTATGGCTACACCTTC; CDR3 length: 15; clone size: once; J gene: TRBJ1-2; D gene: -; V gene: TRBV18
CDR3 protein: CASSVGDRSSYEQYF; CDR3 DNA: TGTGCCAGCAGCGTAGGGGACAGAAGCTCCTACGAGCAGTACTTC; CDR3 length: 15; clone size: -; J gene: TRBJ2-7; D gene: TRBD1; V gene: TRBV11-2
CDR3 protein: CASSLVHHNEQFF; CDR3 DNA: TGTGCCAGCAGTTTAGTACACCACAATGAGCAGTTCTTC; CDR3 length: 13; clone size: -; J gene: TRBJ2-1; D gene: -; V gene: TRBV12-3/TRBV12-4
CDR3 protein: CASKEQGPTEAFF; CDR3 DNA: TGTGCCAGCAAAGAACAGGGGCCAACTGAAGCTTTCTTT; CDR3 length: 13; clone size: -; J gene: TRBJ1-1; D gene: TRBD1; V gene: TRBV28
CDR3 protein: CASRTGAGGETQYF; CDR3 DNA: TGTGCCAGTAGGACGGGGGCGGGAGGAGAGACCCAGTACTTC; CDR3 length: 14; clone size: -; J gene: TRBJ2-5; D gene: TRBD2; V gene: TRBV19
CDR3 protein: CASSETRRSPRYYEQYF; CDR3 DNA: TGTGCCAGCAGTGAGACCCGGCGGTCACCCCGTTATTACGAGCAGTACTTC; CDR3 length: 17; clone size: few; J gene: TRBJ2-7; D gene: -; V gene: TRBV6-1
CDR3 protein: CPLVGFYEQYF; CDR3 DNA: TGCCCCCTAGTAGGCTTCTACGAGCAGTACTTC; CDR3 length: 11; clone size: -; J gene: TRBJ2-7; D gene: -; V gene: TRBV5-1
CDR3 protein: CSVQSGANVLTF; CDR3 DNA: TGCAGCGTCCAGTCTGGGGCCAACGTCCTGACTTTC; CDR3 length: 12; clone size: -; J gene: TRBJ2-6; D gene: -; V gene: TRBV29-1
CDR3 protein: CASSPTGTRGYTF; CDR3 DNA: TGCGCCAGCAGTCCAACAGGGACGCGCGGCTACACCTTC; CDR3 length: 13; clone size: -; J gene: TRBJ1-2; D gene: -; V gene: TRBV10-2
CDR3 protein: CASVQGRRNTEAFF; CDR3 DNA: TGCGCCAGCGTACAGGGGCGGAGGAACACTGAAGCTTTCTTT; CDR3 length: 14; clone size: few; J gene: TRBJ1-1; D gene: TRBD1; V gene: TRBV4-1
CDR3 protein: CASSRRIAGGTDTQYF; CDR3 DNA: TGTGCCAGCAGCCGTAGAATAGCGGGGGGGACAGATACGCAGTATTTT; CDR3 length: 16; clone size: -; J gene: TRBJ2-3; D gene: TRBD2; V gene: TRBV3-1/TRBV3-2
CDR3 protein: CASSQSTEQGNTEAFF; CDR3 DNA: TGCGCCAGCAGTCAATCAACGGAACAGGGGAACACTGAAGCTTTCTTT; CDR3 length: 16; clone size: -; J gene: TRBJ1-1; D gene: -; V gene: TRBV23-1
CDR3 protein: CASVGGGAGSYNEQFF; CDR3 DNA: TGTGCCAGCGTCGGCGGGGGCGCTGGGTCCTACAATGAGCAGTTCTTC; CDR3 length: 16; clone size: -; J gene: TRBJ2-1; D gene: -; V gene: TRBV7-9
CDR3 protein: CASSPDVGGIREQYF; CDR3 DNA: TGTGCCAGCAGCCCGGACGTGGGGGGGATCCGCGAGCAGTACTTC; CDR3 length: 15; clone size: -; J gene: TRBJ2-7; D gene: TRBD2; V gene: TRBV5-5
CDR3 protein: CASSFAGLSGELFF; CDR3 DNA: TGTGCCAGCAGTTTTGCGGGGTTGAGCGGGGAGCTGTTTTTT; CDR3 length: 14; clone size: -; J gene: TRBJ2-2; D gene: -; V gene: TRBV28
CDR3 protein: CASSLDRVDTGELFF; CDR3 DNA: TGTGCCAGCAGTTTGGACAGGGTGGATACCGGGGAGCTGTTTTTT; CDR3 length: 15; clone size: -; J gene: TRBJ2-2; D gene: TRBD1; V gene: TRBV7-9
CDR3 protein: CASSRKEGYTDTQYF; CDR3 DNA: TGTGCCAGCAGCCGGAAGGAGGGGTACACAGATACGCAGTATTTT; CDR3 length: 15; clone size: -; J gene: TRBJ2-3; D gene: -; V gene: TRBV14
CDR3 protein: CASSNGAGGEKLFF; CDR3 DNA: TGTGCCAGCAGTAACGGGGCAGGGGGAGAAAAACTGTTTTTT; CDR3 length: 14; clone size: -; J gene: TRBJ1-4; D gene: TRBD1; V gene: TRBV28